This T cell receptor (beta chain) was sequenced for a study of human T cells and chemical hapten exposure. Study-wide background: After 6 days, upper back 0.01% DPC patch tests were scored. Whole-study findings and limits: After DPC sensitization, TCRs above 1 in 1000 frequency showed no change.

Original processing methods: Sample TCR counts, which ranged from 23,224 to 690,600, had a median of approximately 94,000. A single record per CDR3 protein comes from TCRdb applying MiXCR to the RACE reads. The V and J calls follow TCRdb's processing rather than the paper's. The sample holds some 84,000 distinct CDR3 sequences, about 9% seen once. A remark on this clonotype: Its target is not known.

This CDR3 comprises 14 residues. Per the germline V gene, CDR1 is DFQATT and CDR2 is SNEGSKA (reference sequence). The J segment lost 4 bases and the V segment lost 2 bases, leaving 2 bases of the junction unmatched. As for time point: pre-sensitization, week 0. Treatment: therapeutic diphenylcyclopropenone sensitization with weekly scalp DPC. It was from unfractionated whole blood that total RNA was extracted. The clonotype originates from a man aged 35 to 55 with alopecia areata. Some clones in this sample may be carry-over from other donors' samples. Sequences were derived from whole blood, sampled in connection with sensitization to the hapten diphenylcyclopropenone (DPC). The chain combines TRBV20-1 with TRBJ2-3; 11 bases are a match to TRBD2. This CDR3 reads CSARLAGGPDTQYF. In nucleotides, the CDR3 is TGCAGTGCTAGACTAGCGGGAGGCCCAGATACGCAGTATTTT.